This TCR beta chain was identified during a study of CD8+ T cells in alopecia areata. About the research overall: Oral tofacitinib (5 to 10 mg twice daily) was administered to treated patients.

In alopecia areata patients, both lesional scalp punch biopsies and peripheral blood were collected. Whole-study results and caveats: Lesional scalp displayed greater clonality than normal scalp, most notably in alopecia totalis/universalis.

The length of the CDR3 is 16 residues. Germline CDR1 SGHVS, CDR2 FQNEAQ. The germline V and J ends were trimmed by 5 bases and 2 bases, with 18 bases remaining between them. This clone was recorded a few times. Its antigen is undetermined. After isolation, RNA underwent reverse transcription to generate cDNA as the sequencing template. TCRdb's table, derived via immunoSEQ multiplex PCR, lists solely in-frame clones and lacks some. This sample has approximately 150,000 clones, with 51% found just once. This sequence joins TRBV7-8 and TRBJ1-2; D remains unclear. The clonotype originates from a human donor with alopecia areata. Specimen: CD4+ T cells sorted from blood, collected at week 0. CDR3 nucleotides: TGTGCCAGCAGCCCCCCCCCGACGACGGGGAACTATGGCTACACCTTC. Encoded protein: CASSPPPTTGNYGYTF.